These T cell receptor beta chains were read from a single sample in a study of radiation and T cells in renal cell carcinoma. TCRdb's table, derived via immunoSEQ multiplex PCR, lists solely in-frame clones and lacks some. The profile covers 150,000 or so clones, with 70% to 90% appearing a single time and more than 10% taken by the ten largest. Sample: blood, taken from a patient whose treatment included radiotherapy and nephrectomy. The receptors shown here come from a woman between 45 and 65 years old with renal cell carcinoma. CDR3s include the opening cysteine and the closing phenylalanine or tryptophan. The D gene is left open where the match is weak.

CASSQNSMTRRSETQYF	TRBV14	.	TRBJ2-5
CASSRGTGGYGYTF	TRBV5-1	TRBD1	TRBJ1-2
CASRSGPGGNQPQHF	TRBV5-4	.	TRBJ1-5
CASSRTGLDQPQHF	TRBV6-6	TRBD1	TRBJ1-5
CASSQGQKLVGYTF	TRBV18	TRBD1	TRBJ1-2
CASGFLEDGRGRGNEKLFF	TRBV12-5	TRBD1	TRBJ1-4
CASSRPGTQNTEAFF	TRBV4-1	.	TRBJ1-1
CASKSDNYGYTF	TRBV6-6	.	TRBJ1-2
CASSLATGGRGDWYEQYF	TRBV7-6	TRBD2	TRBJ2-7
CSGAPGSYETQYF	TRBV29-1	.	TRBJ2-5
CASSQVPRGGGSPLHF	TRBV4-1	TRBD1	TRBJ1-6
CASGGGQRDTQYF	TRBV2	.	TRBJ2-3
CASSGGWGAGQPQHF	TRBV28	.	TRBJ1-5
CASSSNRGRLQETQYF	TRBV18	TRBD1	TRBJ2-5
CASSSPPGQGTYEQYF	TRBV7-6	TRBD1	TRBJ2-7
CASSLLADWAGEQYF	TRBV7-9	.	TRBJ2-7
CASSHLPGQGYEQYF	TRBV4-1	TRBD1	TRBJ2-7
CASSLTDSGNTIYF	TRBV7-8	.	TRBJ1-3
CASSPGTAPYEQYF	TRBV18	.	TRBJ2-7
CASSVEDMNTEAFF	TRBV9	.	TRBJ1-1
CASSLLRQVNTEAFF	TRBV5-5	.	TRBJ1-1
CASSGDRGPVGELFF	TRBV7-8	TRBD1	TRBJ2-2
CASSGTGDTEAFF	TRBV9	TRBD1	TRBJ1-1
CASSLETPASEQFF	TRBV7-2	.	TRBJ2-1
CSVEGAANYGYTF	TRBV29-1	.	TRBJ1-2
CASSVRGRVTEAFF	TRBV9	TRBD1	TRBJ1-1
CASSLEPGTDTQYF	TRBV5-1	.	TRBJ2-3
CASSVGTSGANVLTF	TRBV9	.	TRBJ2-6
CASSFPLAGAQETQYF	TRBV5-1	TRBD2	TRBJ2-5
CASSYDGQGLYEQYF	TRBV5-1	TRBD1	TRBJ2-7
CASSPGTASTDTQYF	TRBV19	TRBD1	TRBJ2-3